The 22 T cell receptor beta chains listed next were all sequenced from one sample in a study of PD-1 blockade in classical Hodgkin lymphoma. TCRdb's copy holds only in-frame clones and misses some; the assay was immunoSEQ multiplex PCR. The sample carries about 33,000 clones, about 70% recorded once. Noted time point: cycle 4 day 1 (C4D1), after 6 weeks of nivolumab. Every single patient, without exception, relapsed after autologous stem cell transplantation, and brentuximab vedotin exposure varied. The source material was peripheral blood mononuclear cells (PBMCs), sampled before the fourth cycle of nivolumab. The receptors come from a human donor with classical Hodgkin lymphoma.

The J gene is TRBJ1-2, the V gene TRBV4-3; 10 bases are a match to TRBD1. V dropped 2 bases and J dropped 2; count of bases not matched to a gene: 5. The germline CDR1 and CDR2 sequences are LGHNA and YSLEER. The CDR3 loop spans 16 amino acids. CDR3 sequence reads: CASSQFPGQGNYGYTF. Written as DNA, the CDR3 is TGCGCCAGCAGCCAATTCCCGGGACAGGGGAACTATGGCTACACCTTC.

By share of the sample, this clone is medium-sized. This rearrangement joins TRBV10-1 to TRBJ1-2; the match to TRBD1 covers 7 bases. Losses at the gene ends were 10 bases for V and 2 bases for J; bases not matched to a gene: 10. Germline loops: CDR1 WNHNN, CDR2 SYGVQD (reference sequence). The CDR3 is 14 residues long. CDR3 DNA: TGCGCCACGGGACAGCCGAAAAGAAACTATGGCTACACCTTC. Protein: CATGQPKRNYGYTF.

The chain uses TRBV27 and TRBJ2-7, with D perhaps being TRBD1 or TRBD2 (5 bases each). Germline lookup yields CDR1 MNHEY and CDR2 SMNVEV (reference sequence). The length of the CDR3 is 17 residues. Trimming took 2 bases from V and 3 from J, leaving 20 bases between them. The CDR3 spells CASSLKGSWGIYYEQYF. In DNA, the CDR3 is TGTGCCAGCAGTTTAAAAGGTTCATGGGGGATTTACTACGAGCAGTACTTC.

This clone is deemed medium-sized. The chain carries TRBV4-2 and TRBJ2-7; tentative D call: TRBD2 (6 bases). The CDR3 is 17 amino acids. Trimming stripped 3 bases from V and 2 bases from J, with 20 bases between. Germline V gene lookup returns CDR1 LGHNA and CDR2 YNFKEQ. CDR3 bases: TGTGCCAGCAGCCAGACTGCTGGGGGGACGACCGCCTACGAGCAGTACTTC. Its translation: CASSQTAGGTTAYEQYF.

The genes are TRBV6-5 and TRBJ2-1; D is perhaps TRBD2 (6 bases). Trimming pared 6 bases from V and 8 bases from J, leaving 8 bases between. The germline V gene encodes CDR1 MNHEY and CDR2 SVGAGI. The CDR3 is 11 amino acids. CDR3 in amino acids: CASSWGDEQFF. The CDR3 DNA reads as TGTGCCAGCAGCTGGGGGGATGAGCAGTTCTTC.

The V and J genes are TRBV19 and TRBJ2-2; 7 bases fit TRBD2. There are 17 residues in the CDR3. Germline loops: CDR1 LNHDA, CDR2 SQIVND (reference sequence). V shed 8 bases, J shed 1 base, and the junction held 13 bases outside the gene matches. CDR3 residues: CASQHGEGRKNTGELFF. CDR3 bases: TGTGCCAGTCAGCACGGGGAGGGGAGGAAGAACACCGGGGAGCTGTTTTTT. The full variable domain, rest sourced from reference TRBV19 and TRBJ2-2, is DGGITQSPKYLFRKEGQNVTLSCEQNLNHDAMYWYRQDPGQGLRLIYYSQIVNDFQKGDIAEGYSVSREKKESFPLTVTSAQKNPTAFYLCASQHGEGRKNTGELFFGEGSRLTVL.

V usage is TRBV5-4 and J usage is TRBJ2-7; D might be TRBD1 or TRBD2, each matching 5 bases. V lost 4 bases and J 5 bases, leaving 19 bases between the germline ends. The CDR3 has 15 amino acids. Germline CDR1 and CDR2: SGHNT and YYREEE (reference sequence). Here the CDR3 reads CASSRGAQGDNEQYF. For the CDR3, the DNA is TGTGCCAGCAGCCGAGGGGCGCAGGGAGATAACGAGCAGTACTTC.

CDR3 DNA: TGCAGCGTTGAACGATATCAGGGGATCGACGAAGCTTTCTTT. Translated: CSVERYQGIDEAFF. The chain recombines TRBV29-1 with TRBJ1-1, with D tentatively TRBD1 (6 bases). V was trimmed by 2 bases and J by 8 bases, leaving 18 bases between them. The CDR3 covers 14 residues. Germline CDR1 SQVTM, CDR2 ANQGSEA.

The chain carries TRBV7-9 and TRBJ2-7, with D uncertain. The CDR3 is 12 residues long. Germline assignment: CDR1 SEHNR and CDR2 FQNEAQ (reference sequence). Deletions cut 4 bases from V and 2 bases from J, with 6 bases between. In DNA, the CDR3 is TGTGCCAGCAGCTCCCTCACCTACGAGCAGTACTTC. It specifies CASSSLTYEQYF.

This chain joins TRBV19 and TRBJ1-1; TRBD1 might be the D (5 bases). This CDR3 has 16 residues. Trimming cost V 8 bases and J 0 bases, with 19 bases left between them. Germline V gene lookup returns CDR1 LNHDA and CDR2 SQIVND (reference sequence). The CDR3 bases are TGTGCCAGTCGCCTCCAGGGTTGGGGCGTGAACACTGAAGCTTTCTTT. Its translation is CASRLQGWGVNTEAFF. The variable domain in full, completed from reference TRBV19 and TRBJ1-1, reads DGGITQSPKYLFRKEGQNVTLSCEQNLNHDAMYWYRQDPGQGLRLIYYSQIVNDFQKGDIAEGYSVSREKKESFPLTVTSAQKNPTAFYLCASRLQGWGVNTEAFFGQGTRLTVV.

J is TRBJ1-3 and V is TRBV6-5; D perhaps matches TRBD1 (6 bases). Trimming stripped 8 bases from V and 0 bases from J, with 14 bases between. From germline, CDR1 is MNHEY and CDR2 SVGAGI. There are 15 residues in the CDR3. DNA for the CDR3: TGTGCCAGCCTCCGGGACAAGAGCTCTGGAAACACCATATATTTT. Its translation: CASLRDKSSGNTIYF.

V gene TRBV30 combines with J gene TRBJ1-2; a possible D gene is TRBD1 (5 bases). V was cut by 0 bases and J by 5 bases, with 10 bases left in between. The CDR3 runs 13 residues. Germline V gene sequence: CDR1 GTSNPN, CDR2 SVGIG (reference sequence). The CDR3 spells CAWSVAEGYGYTF. The CDR3 DNA reads as TGTGCCTGGAGTGTAGCAGAGGGGTATGGCTACACCTTC.

The chain is built from TRBV27 and TRBJ2-7, with 7 nucleotides matching TRBD1. CDR1 and CDR2 (germline): MNHEY, SMNVEV (reference sequence). V shed 7 bases, J shed 2 bases, and the junction held 14 bases outside the gene matches. The length of the CDR3 is 16 residues. The CDR3 DNA reads TGTGCCAGCACTGACCACAGGGGCCAGAACACCTACGAGCAGTACTTC. Translating it yields CASTDHRGQNTYEQYF.

The rearrangement joins TRBV12-2 to TRBJ2-7; TRBD1 is taken as the D call from the table, unchecked against the DNA. TRBV12-2 is an annotated pseudogene. There are 14 residues in the CDR3. The CDR3 reads CASRRHRGTYEQYF. The CDR3 coding sequence is TGTGCAAGTCGGCGACACAGGGGGACGTACGAGCAGTACTTC.

This chain uses TRBV4-2 with TRBJ2-1; D unresolved. The V and J ends lost 0 bases and 4 bases respectively, with 10 bases between them. Per germline, CDR1 LGHNA and CDR2 YNFKEQ. This CDR3 has 15 amino acids. CDR3 bases: TGTGCCAGCAGCCAAGATGAAGAGAGGTACAATGAGCAGTTCTTC. Amino acids: CASSQDEERYNEQFF.

This chain uses TRBV4-1 with TRBJ1-4; the D gene is possibly TRBD1 (5 bases). The germline V gene encodes CDR1 MGHRA and CDR2 YSYEKL. The V gene lost 0 bases and the J gene lost 8 bases, with 13 bases spanning the gap. CDR3 length: 15 residues. In DNA, the CDR3 is TGCGCCAGCAGCCAAGAGGCAAGGGGTAGGGAAAAACTGTTTTTT. As protein: CASSQEARGREKLFF.

V gene TRBV10-2 combines with J gene TRBJ2-5; 13 bases are shared with TRBD2. V shed 10 bases, J shed 4 bases, and the junction held 24 bases outside the gene matches. Germline assignment: CDR1 WSHSY and CDR2 SAAADI. The length of the CDR3 is 20 residues. CDR3 sequence reads: CANPRLAGGGMIISSETQYF. The DNA of the CDR3 is TGCGCCAACCCACGACTAGCGGGAGGAGGCATGATCATTTCGTCAGAGACCCAGTACTTC.

This clone occurred once. The genes are TRBV28 and TRBJ2-7; 7 bases map to TRBD1. There are 15 residues in the CDR3. CDR1 and CDR2 (germline): MDHEN, SYDVKM. With 5 bases clipped from V and 5 bases from J, the junction kept 12 bases outside the gene matches. In DNA, the CDR3 is TGTGCCAGCAGTCTCGACTTCGACAGGGTCAACGAGCAGTACTTC. Translation gives CASSLDFDRVNEQYF. Combining the CDR3 with reference TRBV28 and TRBJ2-7 gives the whole variable domain DVKVTQSSRYLVKRTGEKVFLECVQDMDHENMFWYRQDPGLGLRLIYFSYDVKMKEKGDIPEGYSVSREKKERFSLILESASTNQTSMYLCASSLDFDRVNEQYFGPGTRLTVT.

The chain recombines TRBV4-3 with TRBJ2-5; 8 bases match TRBD1. The germline gives CDR1 LGHNA, CDR2 YSLEER. V was pared by 2 bases and J by 6 bases, with 11 bases of the junction left unmatched. The CDR3 totals 16 residues. CDR3 loop: CASSQLAAGGEKTQYF. DNA for the CDR3: TGCGCCAGCAGCCAACTAGCCGCAGGGGGCGAGAAGACCCAGTACTTC.

The chain joins TRBV9 to TRBJ2-2; D is ambiguous. This CDR3 region has 15 residues. The germline V gene has CDR1 SGDLS and CDR2 YYNGEE. V shed 7 bases and J shed 4 bases, with 17 bases lying between them. DNA for the CDR3: TGTGCCAGCCGCTTTGATATAGAAGGCACCGGGGAGCTGTTTTTT. Translated, it gives CASRFDIEGTGELFF.

This clone is categorized as medium-sized. The chain recombines TRBV4-3 with TRBJ1-6; D perhaps matches TRBD1 (5 bases). V shed 4 bases and J shed 7 bases, with 14 bases lying between them. The germline CDR1 and CDR2 sequences are LGHNA and YSLEER. The CDR3 runs to 15 residues. The chain's CDR3 is CASSPSKGHNSPLHF. The CDR3 nucleotides are TGCGCCAGCAGCCCCTCAAAGGGGCACAATTCACCCCTCCACTTT.

This chain connects TRBV7-2 to TRBJ1-5; D is uncertain. Trimming left V 3 bases short and J 5 bases short, with 11 bases between. Looked up from germline, CDR1 is SGHTA and CDR2 is FQGNSA. This CDR3 region has 14 residues. CDR3 nucleotide sequence: TGTGCCAGCAGCTTCGTACTGGGAGATCAGCCCCAGCATTTT. Amino acid sequence: CASSFVLGDQPQHF.